Reported below is one T cell receptor beta chain. The antigen remains undetermined. The germline gene is not matched at one end of the junction; a read error may be the cause. This entry is derived from a study of blood T cells in healthy people across ages. Study-wide findings and caveats: In these data, TCR beta diversity tracked strongly with naive T cell percentage.

PCR was performed a second time for roughly 7 to 11 cycles using a sample-barcoded 5' primer and a J-beta primer mix. Each of the cDNA molecules was tagged by a template-switch adaptor with 12 random nucleotides. TCRdb re-analysed the 5' RACE reads in MiXCR, keeping a single row per CDR3 protein. Of around 1,900,000 distinct CDR3 sequences listed, around 42% are singletons. The CDR3 consists of 15 residues. Germline V CDR1 and CDR2: SGHTA, FQGNSA. The chain uses TRBV7-2 and TRBJ2-1; 9 nucleotides match TRBD2. The sequencing input was blood. The receptor comes from a human donor in good health. CDR3 coding DNA: TGTGCCAGCAGCATTACTGGCGGGGGGGCCAATCAGCAGTTCTTC. Translated: CASSITGGGANQQFF.